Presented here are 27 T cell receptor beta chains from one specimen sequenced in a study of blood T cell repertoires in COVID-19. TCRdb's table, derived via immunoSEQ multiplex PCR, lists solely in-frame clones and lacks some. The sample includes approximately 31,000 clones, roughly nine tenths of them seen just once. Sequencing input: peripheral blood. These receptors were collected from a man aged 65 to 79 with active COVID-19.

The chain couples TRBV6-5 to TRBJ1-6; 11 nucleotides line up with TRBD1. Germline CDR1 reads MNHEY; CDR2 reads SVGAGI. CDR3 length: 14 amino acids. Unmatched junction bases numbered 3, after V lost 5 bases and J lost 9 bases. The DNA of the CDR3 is TGTGCCAGCAGTCAGGACAGGGGGCGTTCACCCCTCCACTTT. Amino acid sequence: CASSQDRGRSPLHF.

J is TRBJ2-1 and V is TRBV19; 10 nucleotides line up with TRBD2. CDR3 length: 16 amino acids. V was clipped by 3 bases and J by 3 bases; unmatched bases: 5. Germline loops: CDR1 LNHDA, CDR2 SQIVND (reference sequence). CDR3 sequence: CASSISGRRVYNEQFF. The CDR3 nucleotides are TGTGCCAGTAGTATTAGCGGGAGGCGGGTCTACAATGAGCAGTTCTTC.

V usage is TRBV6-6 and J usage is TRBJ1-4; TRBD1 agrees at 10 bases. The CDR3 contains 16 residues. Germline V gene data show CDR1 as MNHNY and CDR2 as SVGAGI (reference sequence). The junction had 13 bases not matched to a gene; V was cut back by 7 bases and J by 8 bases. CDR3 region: CASTSGTGEEREKLFF. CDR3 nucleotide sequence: TGTGCCAGCACCTCGGGGACAGGGGAGGAGCGGGAAAAACTGTTTTTT.

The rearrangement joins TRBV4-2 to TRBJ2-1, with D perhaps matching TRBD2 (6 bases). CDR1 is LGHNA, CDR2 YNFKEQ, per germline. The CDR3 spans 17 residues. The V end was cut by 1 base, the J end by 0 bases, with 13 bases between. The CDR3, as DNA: TGTGCCAGCAGCCAAGGGGGAGGCTATAGCTCCTACAATGAGCAGTTCTTC. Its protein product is CASSQGGGYSSYNEQFF.

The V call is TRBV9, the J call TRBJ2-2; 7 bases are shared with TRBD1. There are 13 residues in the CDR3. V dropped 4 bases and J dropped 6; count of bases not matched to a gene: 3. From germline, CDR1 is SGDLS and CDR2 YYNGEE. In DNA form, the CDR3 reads TGTGCCAGCAGCCAGGGGGATCCCGGGGAGCTGTTTTTT. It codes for CASSQGDPGELFF.

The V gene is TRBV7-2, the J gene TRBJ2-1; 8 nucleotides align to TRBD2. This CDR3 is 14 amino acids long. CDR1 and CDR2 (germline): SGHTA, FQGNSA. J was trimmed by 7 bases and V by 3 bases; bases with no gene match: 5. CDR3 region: CASSLSGGTNEQFF. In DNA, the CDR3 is TGTGCCAGCAGCTTGTCGGGAGGGACTAATGAGCAGTTCTTC.

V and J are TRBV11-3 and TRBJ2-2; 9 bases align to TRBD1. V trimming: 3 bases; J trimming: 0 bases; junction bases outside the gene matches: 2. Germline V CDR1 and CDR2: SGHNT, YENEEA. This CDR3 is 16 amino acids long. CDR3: CASSLRTGANTGELFF. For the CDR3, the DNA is TGTGCCAGCAGCTTGCGGACAGGGGCGAACACCGGGGAGCTGTTTTTT.

The CDR3 nucleotides read TGTGCCAGCAGCCGGGAGTTTAGCAATCAGCCCCAGCATTTT. Translating gives CASSREFSNQPQHF. J is TRBJ1-5 and V is TRBV5-5; the D is unclear. V was cut by 4 bases and J by 0 bases, with 8 bases left in between. The germline gives CDR1 SGHKS, CDR2 YYEKEE (reference sequence). The CDR3 has 14 amino acids.

The CDR3 protein is CASSLAAGGETQYF. In DNA form, the CDR3 reads TGTGCCAGCAGTTTGGCAGCGGGAGGAGAGACCCAGTACTTC. The chain has TRBV6-2 or TRBV6-3 and TRBJ2-5; TRBD2 aligns across 9 bases. Germline V gene sequence: CDR1 MNHEY, CDR2 SVGEGT. The length of the CDR3 is 14 residues. V shed 4 bases and J 4 bases; nucleotides not matched to a gene: 4.

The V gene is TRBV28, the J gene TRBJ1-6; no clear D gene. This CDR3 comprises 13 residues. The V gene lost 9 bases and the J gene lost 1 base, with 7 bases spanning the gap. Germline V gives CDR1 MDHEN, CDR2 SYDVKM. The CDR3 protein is CASVTSYNSPLHF. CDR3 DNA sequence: TGTGCCAGTGTCACATCCTATAATTCACCCCTCCACTTT.

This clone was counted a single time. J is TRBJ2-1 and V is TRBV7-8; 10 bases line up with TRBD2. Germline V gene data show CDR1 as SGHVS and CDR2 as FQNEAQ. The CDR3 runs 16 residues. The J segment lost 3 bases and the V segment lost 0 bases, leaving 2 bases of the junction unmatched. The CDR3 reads CASSLAVAGGYNEQFF. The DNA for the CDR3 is TGTGCCAGCAGCTTAGCGGTAGCGGGAGGCTACAATGAGCAGTTCTTC.

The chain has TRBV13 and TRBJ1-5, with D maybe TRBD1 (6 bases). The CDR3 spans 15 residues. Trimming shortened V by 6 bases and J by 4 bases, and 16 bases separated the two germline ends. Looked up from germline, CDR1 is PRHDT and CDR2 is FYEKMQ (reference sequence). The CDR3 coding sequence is TGTGCCAGCAGTTTACAACAGGGTAGGAATCAGCCCCAGCATTTT. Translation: CASSLQQGRNQPQHF. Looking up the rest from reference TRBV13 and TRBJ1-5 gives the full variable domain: AAGVIQSPRHLIKEKRETATLKCYPIPRHDTVYWYQQGPGQDPQFLISFYEKMQSDKGSIPDRFSAQQFSDYHSELNMSSLELGDSALYFCASSLQQGRNQPQHFGDGTRLSIL.

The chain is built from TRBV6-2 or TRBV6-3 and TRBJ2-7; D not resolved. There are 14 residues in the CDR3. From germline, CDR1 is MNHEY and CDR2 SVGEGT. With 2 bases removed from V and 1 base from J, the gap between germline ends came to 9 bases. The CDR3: CASSYGPESYEQYF. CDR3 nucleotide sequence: TGTGCCAGCAGTTACGGTCCAGAATCCTACGAGCAGTACTTC.

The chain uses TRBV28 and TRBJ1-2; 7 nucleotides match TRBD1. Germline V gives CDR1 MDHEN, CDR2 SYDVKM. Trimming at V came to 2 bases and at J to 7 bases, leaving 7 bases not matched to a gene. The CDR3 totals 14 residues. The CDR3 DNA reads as TGTGCCAGCAGTTTACTACGAGGGGGCGGTGGCTACACCTTC. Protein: CASSLLRGGGGYTF.

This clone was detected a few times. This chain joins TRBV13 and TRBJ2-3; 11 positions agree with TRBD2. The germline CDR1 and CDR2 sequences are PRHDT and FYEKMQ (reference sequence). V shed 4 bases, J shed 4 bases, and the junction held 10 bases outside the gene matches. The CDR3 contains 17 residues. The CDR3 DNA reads TGTGCCAGCAGCTCTTCACCTAGCGGGAGGAGGTCAGATACGCAGTATTTT. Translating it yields CASSSSPSGRRSDTQYF.

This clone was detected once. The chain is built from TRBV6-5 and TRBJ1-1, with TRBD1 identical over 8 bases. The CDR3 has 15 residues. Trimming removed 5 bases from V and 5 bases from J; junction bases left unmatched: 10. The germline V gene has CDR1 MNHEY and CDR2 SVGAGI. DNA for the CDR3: TGTGCCAGCAGTCCACAACCGGGACAGGCAACTGAAGCTTTCTTT. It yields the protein CASSPQPGQATEAFF.

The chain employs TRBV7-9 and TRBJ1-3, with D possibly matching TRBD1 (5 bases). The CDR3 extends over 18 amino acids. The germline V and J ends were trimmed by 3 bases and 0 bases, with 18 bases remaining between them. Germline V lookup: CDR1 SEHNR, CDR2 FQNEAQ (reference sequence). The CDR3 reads CASSFTRSLDSSGNTIYF. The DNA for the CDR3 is TGTGCCAGCAGCTTCACTCGCTCCCTAGACAGCTCTGGAAACACCATATATTTT.

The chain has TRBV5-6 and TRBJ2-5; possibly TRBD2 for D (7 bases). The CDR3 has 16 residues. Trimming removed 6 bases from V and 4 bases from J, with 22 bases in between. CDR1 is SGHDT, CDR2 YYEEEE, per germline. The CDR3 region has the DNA TGTGCCAGCACCAACCGGGGAGGGGGAATGGGAGAGACCCAGTACTTC. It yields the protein CASTNRGGGMGETQYF. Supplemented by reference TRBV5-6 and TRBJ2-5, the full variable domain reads DAGVTQSPTHLIKTRGQQVTLRCSPKSGHDTVSWYQQALGQGPQFIFQYYEEEERQRGNFPDRFSGHQFPNYSSELNVNALLLGDSALYLCASTNRGGGMGETQYFGPGTRLLVL.

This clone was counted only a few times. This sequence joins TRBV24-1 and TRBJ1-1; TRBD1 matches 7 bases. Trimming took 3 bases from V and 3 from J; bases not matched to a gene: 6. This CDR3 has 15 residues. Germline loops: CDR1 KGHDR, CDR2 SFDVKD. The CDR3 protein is CATSDPRQGDTEAFF. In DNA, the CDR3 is TGTGCCACCAGTGATCCACGACAGGGAGACACTGAAGCTTTCTTT.

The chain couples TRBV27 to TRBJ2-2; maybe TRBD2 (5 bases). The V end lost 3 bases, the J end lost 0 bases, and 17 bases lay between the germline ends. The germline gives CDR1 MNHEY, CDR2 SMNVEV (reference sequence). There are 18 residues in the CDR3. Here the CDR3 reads CASSFVGGRLANTGELFF. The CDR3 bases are TGTGCCAGCAGTTTCGTCGGAGGTAGGCTAGCGAACACCGGGGAGCTGTTTTTT.

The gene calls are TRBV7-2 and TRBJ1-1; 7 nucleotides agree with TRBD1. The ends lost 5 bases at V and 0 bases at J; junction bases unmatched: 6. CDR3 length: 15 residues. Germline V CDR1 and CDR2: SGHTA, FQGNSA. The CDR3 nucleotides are TGTGCCAGCAGCCCGCACGACAGGGTGAACACTGAAGCTTTCTTT. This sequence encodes CASSPHDRVNTEAFF.

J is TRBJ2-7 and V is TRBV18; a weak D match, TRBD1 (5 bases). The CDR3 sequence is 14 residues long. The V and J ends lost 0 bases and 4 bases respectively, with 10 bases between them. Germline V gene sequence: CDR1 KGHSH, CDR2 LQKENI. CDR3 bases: TGTGCCAGCTCACCACCGGCAGGGTGGTACGAGCAGTACTTC. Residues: CASSPPAGWYEQYF. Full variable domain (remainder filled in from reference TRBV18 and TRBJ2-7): NAGVMQNPRHLVRRRGQEARLRCSPMKGHSHVYWYRQLPEEGLKFMVYLQKENIIDESGMPKERFSAEFPKEGPSILRIQQVVRGDSAAYFCASSPPAGWYEQYFGPGTRLTVT.

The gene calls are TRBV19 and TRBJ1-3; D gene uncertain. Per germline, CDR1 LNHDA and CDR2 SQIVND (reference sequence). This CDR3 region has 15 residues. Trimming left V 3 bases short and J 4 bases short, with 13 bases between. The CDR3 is CASSIRVLRGNTIYF. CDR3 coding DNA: TGTGCCAGTAGTATTCGGGTCTTAAGGGGAAACACCATATATTTT. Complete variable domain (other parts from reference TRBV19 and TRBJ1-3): DGGITQSPKYLFRKEGQNVTLSCEQNLNHDAMYWYRQDPGQGLRLIYYSQIVNDFQKGDIAEGYSVSREKKESFPLTVTSAQKNPTAFYLCASSIRVLRGNTIYFGEGSWLTVV.

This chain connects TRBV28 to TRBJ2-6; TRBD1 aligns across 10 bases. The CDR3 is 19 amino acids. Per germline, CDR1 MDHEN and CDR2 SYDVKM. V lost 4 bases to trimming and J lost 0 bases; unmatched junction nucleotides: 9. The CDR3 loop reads CASSSAGTGVYSGANVLTF. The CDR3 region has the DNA TGTGCCAGCAGTTCCGCCGGGACAGGGGTGTACTCTGGGGCCAACGTCCTGACTTTC.

The CDR3 region is CASSLGSGYGYTF. CDR3 nucleotide sequence: TGTGCCAGCAGTTTGGGCAGTGGCTATGGCTACACCTTC. The chain employs TRBV27 and TRBJ1-2; D unclear. The ends were cut back, 3 bases at V and 4 bases at J, with 9 bases in the middle. The germline V gene has CDR1 MNHEY and CDR2 SMNVEV (reference sequence). This CDR3 comprises 13 residues.

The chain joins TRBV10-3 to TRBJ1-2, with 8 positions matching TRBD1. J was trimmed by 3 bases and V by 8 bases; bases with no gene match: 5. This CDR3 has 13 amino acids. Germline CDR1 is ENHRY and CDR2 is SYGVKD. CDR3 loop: CAIRDRGDYGYTF. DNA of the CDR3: TGTGCCATCCGAGACAGGGGCGACTATGGCTACACCTTC.

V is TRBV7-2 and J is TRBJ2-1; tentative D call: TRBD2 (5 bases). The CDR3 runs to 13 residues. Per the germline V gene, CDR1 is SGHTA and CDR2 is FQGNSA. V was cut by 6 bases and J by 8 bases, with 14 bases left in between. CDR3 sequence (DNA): TGTGCCAGCAGTCCGGACTCACGGGATGAGCAGTTCTTC. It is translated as CASSPDSRDEQFF.